These 27 T cell receptor beta chains originate from one sample sequenced in a study of T cell repertoires in cytomegalovirus infection. TCRdb redid the calling of the reads with MiXCR, one entry per CDR3 protein. In the table there are about 260,000 distinct CDR3 sequences, approximately 13% of which are singletons. Sequencing was performed on PBMCs. All receptors derive from a human donor in good health (CMV status not recorded). Some clones in this sample may be carry-over from other donors' samples.

The CDR3 sequence: CASSLFSGNEQFF. The CDR3, as DNA: TGTGCCAGCAGCCTATTCAGCGGCAATGAGCAGTTCTTC. The chain carries TRBV12-3 or TRBV12-4 and TRBJ2-1, with D perhaps matching TRBD2 (5 bases). V lost 6 bases to trimming and J lost 6 bases, with 12 bases between them. The CDR3 has 13 amino acids.

This chain connects TRBV2 to TRBJ1-6; D gene uncertain. Trimming left V 8 bases short and J 6 bases short, with 23 bases between. This CDR3 is built from 17 residues. In germline, CDR1 is SNHLY, CDR2 FYNNEI. The CDR3 coding sequence is TGTGCCAGCCCTGGTCGAGATGGGAGGAACGGTAATTCACCCCTCCACTTT. Translated: CASPGRDGRNGNSPLHF. Full variable domain (missing parts from reference TRBV2 and TRBJ1-6): EPEVTQTPSHQVTQMGQEVILRCVPISNHLYFYWYRQILGQKVEFLVSFYNNEISEKSEIFDDQFSVERPDGSNFTLKIRSTKLEDSAMYFCASPGRDGRNGNSPLHFGNGTRLTVT.

The rearrangement links TRBV7-6 to TRBJ2-5; D perhaps matches TRBD1 (6 bases). Between the trimmed V and J ends, which lost 5 bases and 5 bases, there was a span of 12 bases. CDR1 and CDR2 (germline): SGHVS, FNYEAQ. CDR3 length equals 13 residues. This CDR3 reads CASSISGEETQYF. Here the CDR3 DNA reads TGTGCCAGCAGCATCTCAGGGGAGGAGACCCAGTACTTC.

This clonotype was seen repeatedly, ten times or more. The chain recombines TRBV14 with TRBJ2-2; D not resolved. Germline CDR1 reads SGHDN; CDR2 reads FVKESK. V lost 0 bases and J lost 5, with 13 bases in between. The CDR3 covers 16 residues. DNA of the CDR3: TGTGCCAGCAGCCAAGATCTGTACAGCTTGACCGGGGAGCTGTTTTTT. Its protein product is CASSQDLYSLTGELFF.

This clonotype was observed many times. This chain joins TRBV9 and TRBJ1-2; no clear D gene. The germline gives CDR1 SGDLS, CDR2 YYNGEE. This CDR3 comprises 16 residues. V was cut by 4 bases and J by 0 bases, with 16 bases left in between. CDR3 amino acids: CASSPSMRGANYGYTF. As DNA, the CDR3 is TGTGCCAGCAGCCCCTCTATGCGGGGAGCTAACTATGGCTACACCTTC.

This clonotype was seen at least ten times. The genes are TRBV7-2 and TRBJ2-3, with 10 bases lining up with TRBD1. Germline trimming cut 1 base from V and 6 bases from J; bases unmatched to any gene: 1. The CDR3 is made up of 14 amino acids. Germline V gene lookup returns CDR1 SGHTA and CDR2 FQGNSA. The CDR3: CASSLGQGADTQYF. The CDR3 nucleotides read TGTGCCAGCAGCTTAGGACAGGGGGCCGATACGCAGTATTTT.

There are many counts of this clonotype. The chain carries TRBV7-2 and TRBJ2-7; the D gene is possibly TRBD1 (5 bases). The CDR3 length is 15 residues. Trimming stripped 1 base from V and 2 bases from J, with 12 bases between. Germline values: CDR1 SGHTA, CDR2 FQGNSA. The CDR3 protein is CASSLGYRSTYEQYF. DNA for the CDR3: TGTGCCAGCAGCTTAGGGTACAGGTCCACCTACGAGCAGTACTTC.

At least ten counts were recorded for this clonotype. V usage is TRBV12-3 or TRBV12-4 and J usage is TRBJ2-3; 8 nucleotides agree with TRBD1. CDR3 size: 14 residues. J lost 3 bases, V lost 7 bases, and 6 bases had no gene match. The CDR3 region has the DNA TGTGCCAGCATGTCAGGGGACAGGACAGATACGCAGTATTTT. Protein sequence: CASMSGDRTDTQYF.

This clonotype was seen once. A much larger clone differs from this one at a single base, so this may be a read error. The V and J genes are TRBV6-1 and TRBJ1-3; D call uncertain. Per germline, CDR1 MNHNS and CDR2 SASEGT. This CDR3 contains 12 residues. DNA of the CDR3: TGTGCCAGCCGAATTTCAGGAAACACCATGTATTTT. It yields the protein CASRISGNTMYF.

This clonotype has ten or more counts. The chain recombines TRBV28 with TRBJ2-4; TRBD1 agrees at 9 bases. Germline loops: CDR1 MDHEN, CDR2 SYDVKM. The CDR3 sequence is 17 residues long. With 3 bases clipped from V and 0 bases from J, the junction kept 6 bases outside the gene matches. The CDR3 loop is CASSFGETGGAKNIQYF. CDR3 bases: TGTGCCAGCAGTTTTGGGGAGACAGGGGGAGCCAAAAACATTCAGTACTTC.

This clonotype was detected many times. This chain uses TRBV7-9 with TRBJ2-6; maybe TRBD1 (6 bases). There are 16 residues in the CDR3. Looked up from germline, CDR1 is SEHNR and CDR2 is FQNEAQ (reference sequence). V lost 5 bases, J lost 4 bases, and 15 bases lay in between. This CDR3 is CASSAMTGPGANVLTF. The CDR3 DNA reads TGTGCCAGCAGCGCGATGACAGGTCCCGGGGCCAACGTCCTGACTTTC.

Ten or more counts support this clonotype. This rearrangement joins TRBV7-2 to TRBJ1-6; D gene unclear. Trimming took 7 bases from V and 9 from J, leaving 13 bases between them. The CDR3 length is 13 residues. The V gene's germline CDR1 is SGHTA and CDR2 FQGNSA. DNA for the CDR3: TGTGCCAGCAACTCAGGAGGTCGTTCACCCCTCCACTTT. It specifies CASNSGGRSPLHF. Drawing the rest from reference TRBV7-2 and TRBJ1-6, the complete variable domain is GAGVSQSPSNKVTEKGKDVELRCDPISGHTALYWYRQSLGQGLEFLIYFQGNSAPDKSGLPSDRFSAERTGGSVSTLTIQRTQQEDSAVYLCASNSGGRSPLHFGNGTRLTVT.

This clonotype has ten or more counts. The V call is TRBV28, the J call TRBJ2-7; 7 bases are a match to TRBD2. V was pared by 8 bases and J by 6 bases, with 10 bases of the junction left unmatched. The length of the CDR3 is 13 residues. Germline loops: CDR1 MDHEN, CDR2 SYDVKM. This CDR3 reads CASGTGGPREQYF. Written as DNA, the CDR3 is TGTGCCAGCGGGACGGGGGGACCGCGCGAGCAGTACTTC.

This clonotype has a handful of counts. CDR3 sequence: CSARRPGLAGGTDTQYF. The CDR3 DNA reads as TGCAGTGCAAGGAGACCGGGACTAGCGGGAGGTACAGATACGCAGTATTTT. V gene TRBV20-1 combines with J gene TRBJ2-3, with TRBD2 matching over 15 bases. This CDR3 comprises 17 residues. Losses at the gene ends were 6 bases for V and 3 bases for J; bases not matched to a gene: 10. CDR1 and CDR2 from the germline V gene are DFQATT and SNEGSKA (reference sequence).

The sample holds a few counts of this clonotype. The chain recombines TRBV19 with TRBJ2-1, with TRBD2 matching over 14 bases. The length of the CDR3 is 18 residues. Germline V gene data show CDR1 as LNHDA and CDR2 as SQIVND (reference sequence). Trimming took 3 bases from V and 5 from J; bases not matched to a gene: 9. The CDR3 coding sequence is TGTGCCAGTAGTATCTACCGGCGGGGACTAGCGGGGGACAATGAGCAGTTCTTC. It encodes CASSIYRRGLAGDNEQFF.

In its sample, this clonotype was seen many times. The chain couples TRBV7-9 to TRBJ2-7; D might be TRBD1 (6 bases). V lost 5 bases and J lost 0, with 11 bases in between. Germline-derived CDR1 and CDR2 are SEHNR and FQNEAQ (reference sequence). The CDR3 loop spans 14 amino acids. The CDR3 sequence is CASSLTGASYEQYF. For the CDR3, the DNA is TGTGCCAGCAGCCTGACAGGCGCCTCCTACGAGCAGTACTTC.

J is TRBJ2-7 and V is TRBV27; D is uncertain. The CDR3 loop spans 12 amino acids. Looked up from germline, CDR1 is MNHEY and CDR2 is SMNVEV (reference sequence). V was clipped by 4 bases and J by 4 bases, with 8 bases between them. The CDR3 sequence: CASSSERYEQYF. The CDR3 DNA sequence: TGTGCCAGCAGTTCGGAGAGGTACGAGCAGTACTTC.

The chain links TRBV2 to TRBJ1-1, with 7 nucleotides matching TRBD1. CDR1 SNHLY and CDR2 FYNNEI come from the germline V gene. CDR3 length: 12 amino acids. The V and J ends lost 10 bases and 6 bases, in that order; junction bases with no gene match: 8. The CDR3 coding sequence is TGTGCCATTCCGACAGGGCTAGCTGAAGCTTTCTTT. It is translated as CAIPTGLAEAFF. The full variable domain, rest sourced from reference TRBV2 and TRBJ1-1, is EPEVTQTPSHQVTQMGQEVILRCVPISNHLYFYWYRQILGQKVEFLVSFYNNEISEKSEIFDDQFSVERPDGSNFTLKIRSTKLEDSAMYFCAIPTGLAEAFFGQGTRLTVV.

This clonotype has more than one count but fewer than ten. The V gene is TRBV29-1, the J gene TRBJ2-7; D unresolved. Germline V gene data show CDR1 as SQVTM and CDR2 as ANQGSEA. V dropped 6 bases and J dropped 3 bases, with 15 bases sitting between them. This CDR3 region has 13 residues. In DNA, the CDR3 is TGCAGCGTCCGGACCTACCTCCGCTACGAGCAGTACTTC. This encodes CSVRTYLRYEQYF.

This clonotype has ten or more counts. This sequence joins TRBV7-2 and TRBJ2-2; 10 nucleotides line up with TRBD1. The CDR3 has 18 amino acids. The germline CDR1 and CDR2 sequences are SGHTA and FQGNSA. V shed 4 bases and J 1 base; nucleotides not matched to a gene: 9. CDR3: CASSSTGTGVGNTGELFF. The DNA of the CDR3 is TGTGCCAGCAGCTCCACCGGGACAGGGGTCGGGAACACCGGGGAGCTGTTTTTT.

This clonotype has a handful of counts. This CDR3 reads CASSLSHGRSYEQYF. The CDR3 nucleotides are TGTGCCAGCAGTCTCAGTCATGGACGGTCCTACGAGCAGTACTTC. This chain connects TRBV6-6 to TRBJ2-7; no clear D gene. Per germline, CDR1 MNHNY and CDR2 SVGAGI (reference sequence). Trimming pared 5 bases from V and 1 base from J, leaving 15 bases between. There are 15 residues in the CDR3.

Only a few counts were recorded for this clonotype. The genes are TRBV3-1 and TRBJ2-7; 7 positions agree with TRBD1. The germline V gene encodes CDR1 LGHDT and CDR2 YNNKEL (reference sequence). CDR3 length: 15 residues. Trimming at V came to 3 bases and at J to 3 bases, leaving 8 bases not matched to a gene. In nucleotides, the CDR3 is TGTGCCAGCAGCCACTCCGACAGGGCGGGCTACGAGCAGTACTTC. Its translation: CASSHSDRAGYEQYF.

The CDR3, as DNA: TGTGCCATCAGTGGGCCGGGACAGGGGAGCTCCTACGAGCAGTACTTC. It encodes CAISGPGQGSSYEQYF. The rearrangement joins TRBV10-3 to TRBJ2-7; 10 positions match TRBD1. This CDR3 region has 16 residues. V trimming: 4 bases; J trimming: 0 bases; junction bases outside the gene matches: 6. Germline V gene lookup returns CDR1 ENHRY and CDR2 SYGVKD.

This clonotype has a handful of counts. The gene calls are TRBV7-9 and TRBJ2-2, with D possibly being TRBD1 or TRBD2 (5 bases each). Germline CDR1 and CDR2: SEHNR and FQNEAQ (reference sequence). V was shortened by 5 bases and J by 1 base, with 11 bases between the two germline ends. The length of the CDR3 is 15 residues. CDR3 nucleotide sequence: TGTGCCAGCAGCCATAGGGGAGAGAACACCGGGGAGCTGTTTTTT. Encoded protein: CASSHRGENTGELFF.

For this clonotype: This clone may be a read error of a much larger clone one base away. The rearrangement uses TRBV7-2 and TRBJ2-1; unclear D gene. The CDR3 length is 16 residues. Germline CDR1 and CDR2: SGHTA and FQGNSA. The CDR3 bases are TGTGCCGGCAGCTTAGGCGGCGACCCCCGAGGCAATGAGCAGTTCTTC. Its translation: CAGSLGGDPRGNEQFF.

The table lists this clonotype with a few counts. CDR3 protein: CSARDPLKTNEKLFF. Written as DNA, the CDR3 is TGCAGTGCTAGAGATCCACTGAAAACTAATGAAAAACTGTTTTTT. The chain carries TRBV20-1 and TRBJ1-4; D gene uncertain. Trimming took 0 bases from V and 1 from J, leaving 9 bases between them. This CDR3 contains 15 residues. The germline V gene has CDR1 DFQATT and CDR2 SNEGSKA (reference sequence).

This clonotype was seen ten or more times. The chain uses TRBV5-1 and TRBJ1-6; 7 bases fit TRBD1. With V trimmed by 1 base and J by 0 bases, 4 bases remained unmatched. CDR3 length: 17 amino acids. Germline V lookup: CDR1 SGHRS, CDR2 YFSETQ. The CDR3 is CASSLTPGGSYNSPLHF. CDR3 bases: TGCGCCAGCAGCTTGACCCCAGGGGGCTCCTATAATTCACCCCTCCACTTT.